Shown below are 24 T cell receptor beta chains from a single sample sequenced in a study of vaccination and CD4 T cells after COVID-19. The Oncomine TCR Beta short-read assay was what sequenced the DNA obtained from cultured CD4+ T cells. TCRdb ran MiXCR on the PCR reads and lists one entry per CDR3 protein. Of 12,000 to 15,000 distinct CDR3 sequences in the sample, under 65% were seen once. The treatment was: approximately 11-day PBMC culture with coronavirus spike peptide pools or control peptides (ViraFEST assay). Their specific antigens are unknown. Sequenced sample: CD4+ T cells from blood, cultured in vitro. The receptor set was obtained from a human donor who had recovered from COVID-19.

In this sample, this clonotype turned up once. The chain couples TRBV7-2 to TRBJ2-7; the match to TRBD2 covers 8 bases. CDR1 is SGHTA and CDR2 is FQGNSA in the germline V gene. The CDR3 spans 15 residues. V dropped 4 bases and J dropped 2; count of bases not matched to a gene: 7. Written as DNA, the CDR3 is TGTGCCAGCAGCTCGGTAGCGGGAACTACCTACGAGCAGTACTTC. As protein: CASSSVAGTTYEQYF.

The chain carries TRBV5-1 and TRBJ2-1; tentative D call: TRBD1 (6 bases). Germline CDR1 and CDR2: SGHRS and YFSETQ. V was pared by 4 bases and J by 0 bases, with 11 bases between. The CDR3 covers 15 residues. CDR3 residues: CASSVQGSSYNEQFF. CDR3 sequence (DNA): TGCGCCAGCAGCGTACAGGGCAGCTCCTACAATGAGCAGTTCTTC.

The chain combines TRBV6-1 with TRBJ2-2; a weak D match, TRBD1 (6 bases). CDR1 and CDR2 (germline): MNHNS, SASEGT. V shed 4 bases and J shed 5 bases, with 17 bases lying between them. The length of the CDR3 is 16 residues. CDR3 amino acids: CASSALSVRGTGELFF. The DNA for the CDR3 is TGTGCCAGCAGTGCCCTTAGTGTCAGGGGAACCGGGGAGCTGTTTTTT.

As DNA, the CDR3 is TGTGCCAGCTCGACAGTTGTCTCCTACGAGCAGTACTTC. Translating it yields CASSTVVSYEQYF. The chain couples TRBV18 to TRBJ2-7, with a tentative D call TRBD1 (5 bases). V was cut by 6 bases and J by 0 bases, with 9 bases left in between. The CDR3 is 13 amino acids. The V gene's germline CDR1 is KGHSH and CDR2 LQKENI.

This clonotype showed up just a few times. This chain links TRBV20-1 with TRBJ1-5; perhaps TRBD1 as D (6 bases). The CDR3 has 15 amino acids. Trimming took 0 bases from V and 7 from J, leaving 16 bases between them. Germline loops: CDR1 DFQATT, CDR2 SNEGSKA (reference sequence). CDR3 coding DNA: TGCAGTGCTAGAGAGGCGGGGGGCGCGGACCAGCCCCAGCATTTT. This gives the protein CSAREAGGADQPQHF.

V and J are TRBV7-2 and TRBJ1-2; tentatively, D is TRBD1 (5 bases). CDR3 size: 13 residues. Germline values: CDR1 SGHTA, CDR2 FQGNSA. With 6 bases removed from V and 2 bases from J, the gap between germline ends came to 10 bases. CDR3 in amino acids: CASRKEGNYGYTF. DNA for the CDR3: TGTGCCAGCAGGAAAGAGGGGAACTATGGCTACACCTTC.

A few counts support this clonotype. V and J are TRBV6-2 or TRBV6-3 and TRBJ2-7; 9 bases are a match to TRBD2. The CDR3 has 15 amino acids. The germline V gene has CDR1 MNHEY and CDR2 SVGEGT. The trim removed 2 bases at V and 6 bases at J, leaving 8 bases unmatched. CDR3 nucleotides: TGTGCCAGCAGTTACGCAGGCGGGAGGGCCAGCGAGCAGTACTTC. Its protein product is CASSYAGGRASEQYF.

The chain joins TRBV30 to TRBJ1-3; D uncertain. There are 14 residues in the CDR3. Trimming cost V 4 bases and J 0 bases, with 10 bases left between them. Germline CDR1 is GTSNPN and CDR2 is SVGIG (reference sequence). CDR3 bases: TGTGCCTGGAAGGGCGTCCGCTCTGGAAACACCATATATTTT. Its translation: CAWKGVRSGNTIYF.

The V call is TRBV5-1, the J call TRBJ1-1, with D perhaps TRBD1 (5 bases). This CDR3 has 14 residues. Germline lookup yields CDR1 SGHRS and CDR2 YFSETQ. V lost 0 bases to trimming and J lost 4 bases, with 10 bases between them. The CDR3 here is CASSLATGVTEAFF. The CDR3 DNA reads TGCGCCAGCAGCTTGGCCACGGGGGTCACTGAAGCTTTCTTT.

The CDR3 DNA reads TGTGCCAGCAGCTTAATGGTAGTCATGAACACTGAAGCTTTCTTT. It codes for CASSLMVVMNTEAFF. The rearrangement joins TRBV11-2 to TRBJ1-1; D remains unclear. Germline CDR1 reads SGHAT; CDR2 reads FQNNGV. Trimming took off 2 bases at V and 0 bases at J, with 10 bases between the two ends. The CDR3 length is 15 residues.

The genes are TRBV11-3 and TRBJ2-7, with 10 positions matching TRBD1. The germline V gene has CDR1 SGHNT and CDR2 YENEEA. The J segment lost 0 bases and the V segment lost 4 bases, leaving 3 bases of the junction unmatched. The CDR3 sequence is 15 residues long. CDR3: CASSSGQGSSYEQYF. CDR3 sequence (DNA): TGTGCCAGCAGCTCGGGACAGGGGAGCTCCTACGAGCAGTACTTC.

This chain joins TRBV6-1 and TRBJ2-5, with a possible D match to TRBD2 (7 bases). CDR1 is MNHNS, CDR2 SASEGT, per germline. There are 17 residues in the CDR3. V gave up 6 bases and J gave up 1 base, with 21 bases separating them. Here the CDR3 reads CASRGAGAGALQETQYF. In DNA, the CDR3 is TGTGCCAGCAGGGGGGCTGGGGCGGGGGCTCTCCAAGAGACCCAGTACTTC.

The chain recombines TRBV6-5 with TRBJ2-7; the match to TRBD2 covers 7 bases. This CDR3 spans 15 amino acids. The ends lost 4 bases at V and 6 bases at J; junction bases unmatched: 12. Germline V gives CDR1 MNHEY, CDR2 SVGAGI. The CDR3 DNA is TGTGCCAGCAGTTCTTTGGCGGGAGAGGGTGGCGAGCAGTACTTC. Translating gives CASSSLAGEGGEQYF.

This chain uses TRBV20-1 with TRBJ2-3, with 8 nucleotides matching TRBD1. CDR1 and CDR2 from the germline V gene are DFQATT and SNEGSKA (reference sequence). The trim removed 6 bases at V and 0 bases at J, leaving 2 bases unmatched. The CDR3 consists of 13 residues. CDR3 coding DNA: TGCAGTGCCAGGACAGGGAGCACAGATACGCAGTATTTT. Encoded protein: CSARTGSTDTQYF.

This clonotype was found a few times. The chain joins TRBV6-1 to TRBJ1-3; D not certain. The V gene lost 6 bases and the J gene lost 2 bases, with 11 bases spanning the gap. The CDR3 spans 14 residues. CDR1 is MNHNS, CDR2 SASEGT, per germline. CDR3 region: CASSPGRAGNTIYF. The DNA for the CDR3 is TGTGCCAGCAGCCCCGGGAGGGCTGGAAACACCATATATTTT.

The chain combines TRBV27 with TRBJ1-2; possible D gene TRBD1, 5 bases. Trimming took off 3 bases at V and 4 bases at J, with 9 bases between the two ends. Germline loops: CDR1 MNHEY, CDR2 SMNVEV (reference sequence). The length of the CDR3 is 13 residues. The CDR3 is CASSFQQAYGYTF. In DNA form, the CDR3 reads TGTGCCAGCAGTTTCCAACAGGCCTATGGCTACACCTTC.

This chain joins TRBV20-1 and TRBJ1-2; D ambiguous. Germline CDR1 is DFQATT and CDR2 is SNEGSKA (reference sequence). Deletions cut 3 bases from V and 4 bases from J, with 6 bases between. The CDR3 extends over 11 amino acids. The CDR3 coding sequence is TGCAGTGCTAGGGACCTCTATGGCTACACCTTC. Amino acids: CSARDLYGYTF.

This clonotype was picked up a small number of times. The V call is TRBV28, the J call TRBJ1-5; no clear D. The CDR3 consists of 13 residues. CDR1 and CDR2 from the germline V gene are MDHEN and SYDVKM. The V end was cut by 8 bases, the J end by 0 bases, with 8 bases between. The CDR3 DNA follows: TGTGCCAGCGGACGGGGTAGCAATCAGCCCCAGCATTTT. This codes for CASGRGSNQPQHF.

The chain is built from TRBV12-5 and TRBJ1-5; a possible D gene is TRBD1 (6 bases). The V gene lost 3 bases and the J gene lost 4 bases, with 16 bases spanning the gap. CDR3 length equals 16 residues. Germline assignment: CDR1 LGHNT and CDR2 FRNRAP. CDR3: CASGFRLQGLNQPQHF. The CDR3 DNA reads as TGTGCTAGTGGTTTCCGCCTTCAGGGGCTAAATCAGCCCCAGCATTTT.

The CDR3 sequence: CASSQDVDSLRSLRNTDTQYF. As DNA, the CDR3 is TGCGCCAGCAGCCAAGATGTAGACAGCTTACGTTCATTGAGGAACACAGATACGCAGTATTTT. The chain recombines TRBV4-3 with TRBJ2-3, with D perhaps TRBD1 (5 bases). This CDR3 contains 21 residues. Looked up from germline, CDR1 is LGHNA and CDR2 is YSLEER. The V and J ends lost 0 bases and 2 bases respectively, with 27 bases between them.

The chain recombines TRBV6-5 with TRBJ2-1; D possibly corresponds to TRBD1 (7 bases). The end of the DNA is better explained by TRBJ2-7, so the J call may be wrong. Germline CDR1 MNHEY, CDR2 SVGAGI. This CDR3 has 14 residues. The CDR3 spells CASSYGGTVYEQYF. As DNA, the CDR3 is TGTGCCAGCAGTTACGGGGGGACAGTTTACGAGCAGTACTTC.

In DNA, the CDR3 is TGTGCCAGCAGTGCCGGACAGGGGGCGAGGGGCACTGAAGCTTTCTTT. This codes for CASSAGQGARGTEAFF. The V and J genes are TRBV27 and TRBJ1-1, with 11 bases that match TRBD1. The CDR3 totals 16 residues. CDR1 is MNHEY and CDR2 is SMNVEV in the germline V gene (reference sequence). J gave up 4 bases and V 5 bases, and 9 bases lay outside the gene matches.

This clonotype was observed a handful of times. Germline is not matched at one junction end, which may reflect a read error. The rearrangement uses TRBV5-1 and TRBJ2-3, with 9 nucleotides matching TRBD1. Germline lookup yields CDR1 SGHRS and CDR2 YFSETQ. The CDR3 runs to 16 residues. The CDR3 protein is CTSSLVGTGPTDTQYF. The DNA for the CDR3 is TGCACCAGCAGCTTGGTTGGGACAGGGCCCACAGATACGCAGTATTTT. Drawing the rest from reference TRBV5-1 and TRBJ2-3, the complete variable domain is KAGVTQTPRYLIKTRGQQVTLSCSPISGHRSVSWYQQTPGQGLQFLFEYFSETQRNKGNFPGRFSGRQFSNSRSEMNVSTLELGDSALYLCTSSLVGTGPTDTQYFGPGTRLTVL.

V and J are TRBV15 and TRBJ1-1; D gene unclear. Trimming left V 1 base short and J 3 bases short, with 9 bases between. This CDR3 contains 14 residues. Looked up from germline, CDR1 is LNHNV and CDR2 is YYDKDF (reference sequence). The chain's CDR3 is CATSRAREDTEAFF. The CDR3 DNA reads TGTGCCACCAGCAGAGCACGGGAGGACACTGAAGCTTTCTTT.